This T cell receptor beta chain was recorded in a study of blood T cell repertoires in COVID-19. Study overall: Material from acute and convalescent COVID-19 was sourced from the United States, Italy and Spain.

Authors' processing steps: Estimation of nucleated cell counts relied on the amplification of reference gene primers. Using immunoSEQ multiplex PCR, the repertoire was profiled, and TCRdb retains in-frame clones only, with some absent. That table is the source of V, J and clone size, and D and trimming were worked out from the DNA. The sample records 5,500 to 7,500 clones, roughly 87% being singletons. V was cut by 7 bases and J by 5 bases, with 17 bases left in between. The CDR3 has 14 amino acids. Germline CDR1 and CDR2: MNHEY and SVGAGI. The rearrangement uses TRBV6-5 and TRBJ1-1, with D possibly matching TRBD1 (6 bases). Sequencing was done on a sample of peripheral blood. The TCR was taken from a human donor in a cohort sampled during active COVID-19. Here the CDR3 DNA reads TGTGCCAGCACCCTGCTCCAGGGGCAAACTGAAGCTTTCTTT. This gives the protein CASTLLQGQTEAFF.